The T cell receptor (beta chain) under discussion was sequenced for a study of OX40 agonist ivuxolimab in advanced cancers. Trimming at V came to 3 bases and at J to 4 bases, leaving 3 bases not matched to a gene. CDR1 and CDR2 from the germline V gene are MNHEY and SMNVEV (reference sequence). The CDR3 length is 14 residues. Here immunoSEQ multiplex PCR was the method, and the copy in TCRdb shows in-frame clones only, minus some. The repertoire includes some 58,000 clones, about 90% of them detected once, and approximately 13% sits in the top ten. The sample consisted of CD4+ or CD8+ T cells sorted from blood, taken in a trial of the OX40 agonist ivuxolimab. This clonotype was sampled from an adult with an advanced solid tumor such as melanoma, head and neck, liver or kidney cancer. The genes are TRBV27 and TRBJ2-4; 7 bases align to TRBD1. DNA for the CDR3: TGTGCCAGCAGTTTCTCGACAGGGAAAAACATTCAGTACTTC. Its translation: CASSFSTGKNIQYF.